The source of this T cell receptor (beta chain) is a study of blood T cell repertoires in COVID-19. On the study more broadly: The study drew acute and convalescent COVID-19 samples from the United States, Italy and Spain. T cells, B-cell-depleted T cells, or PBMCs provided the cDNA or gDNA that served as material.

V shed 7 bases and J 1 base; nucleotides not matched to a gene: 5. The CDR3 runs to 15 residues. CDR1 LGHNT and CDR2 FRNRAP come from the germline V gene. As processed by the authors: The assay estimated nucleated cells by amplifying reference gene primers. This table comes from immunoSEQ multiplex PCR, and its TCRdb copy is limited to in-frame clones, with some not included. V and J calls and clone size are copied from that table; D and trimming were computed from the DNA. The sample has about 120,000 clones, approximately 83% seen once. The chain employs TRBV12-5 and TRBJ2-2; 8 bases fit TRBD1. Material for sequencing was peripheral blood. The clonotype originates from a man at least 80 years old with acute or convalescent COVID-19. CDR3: CASAIDRGNTGELFF. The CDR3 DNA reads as TGTGCTAGTGCCATTGACAGGGGGAACACCGGGGAGCTGTTTTTT.